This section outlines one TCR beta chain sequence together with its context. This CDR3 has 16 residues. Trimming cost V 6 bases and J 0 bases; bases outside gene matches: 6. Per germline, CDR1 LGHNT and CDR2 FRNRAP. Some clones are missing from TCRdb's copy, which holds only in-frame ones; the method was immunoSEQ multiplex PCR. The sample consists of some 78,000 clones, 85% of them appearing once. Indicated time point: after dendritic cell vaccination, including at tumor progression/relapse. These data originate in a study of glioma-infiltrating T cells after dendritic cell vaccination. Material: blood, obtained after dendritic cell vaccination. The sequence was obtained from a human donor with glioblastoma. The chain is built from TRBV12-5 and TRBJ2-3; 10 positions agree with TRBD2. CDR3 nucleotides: TGTGCTAGTGGGCCGGGACTAGCGATTAGCACAGATACGCAGTATTTT. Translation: CASGPGLAISTDTQYF.